A single sample gave rise to the 27 T cell receptor beta chains below, sequenced in a study of T cell responses to AZD1222 COVID-19 vaccine. Measured with immunoSEQ multiplex PCR; TCRdb has only the in-frame clones, and not every one. The data hold about 190,000 clones, with about nine tenths observed a single time. Sequenced material: peripheral blood, taken on day 0 of AZD1222 vaccination. Receptors originate from an adult in good health.

CDR3 DNA: TGTGCCAGCGGCGATACAACGGGGAGAAAACTGTTTTTT. Translation: CASGDTTGRKLFF. The chain has TRBV7-2 and TRBJ1-4; D is uncertain. CDR3 size: 13 residues. Deletions cut 8 bases from V and 10 bases from J, with 17 bases between. Germline V gene data show CDR1 as SGHTA and CDR2 as FQGNSA. Full variable domain (remainder filled in from reference TRBV7-2 and TRBJ1-4): GAGVSQSPSNKVTEKGKDVELRCDPISGHTALYWYRQSLGQGLEFLIYFQGNSAPDKSGLPSDRFSAERTGGSVSTLTIQRTQQEDSAVYLCASGDTTGRKLFFGSGTQLSVL.

This clone showed up just once. This chain connects TRBV6-5 to TRBJ2-1, with D tentatively TRBD1 (6 bases). Trimming left V 9 bases short and J 7 bases short, with 19 bases between. CDR1 MNHEY and CDR2 SVGAGI come from the germline V gene. The CDR3 is 14 residues long. The CDR3 loop reads CASKPGHPNNEQFF. CDR3 in DNA: TGTGCCAGTAAACCGGGACACCCGAATAATGAGCAGTTCTTC.

The chain has TRBV9 and TRBJ1-1, with TRBD1 identical over 7 bases. J was trimmed by 2 bases and V by 3 bases; bases with no gene match: 4. Germline V gives CDR1 SGDLS, CDR2 YYNGEE. The CDR3 runs to 14 residues. This CDR3 is CASSATGSNTEAFF. CDR3 DNA: TGTGCCAGCAGCGCGACAGGGTCCAACACTGAAGCTTTCTTT.

V is TRBV5-1 and J is TRBJ2-2, with 14 bases matching TRBD2. The V gene's germline CDR1 is SGHRS and CDR2 YFSETQ. The CDR3 spans 16 residues. The trim removed 4 bases at V and 5 bases at J, leaving 4 bases unmatched. CDR3 sequence (DNA): TGCGCCAGCAGCAACGGGACTAGCGGGGGTACCGGGGAGCTGTTTTTT. Protein: CASSNGTSGGTGELFF.

The chain couples TRBV28 to TRBJ2-7, with D unclear. The CDR3 spans 16 residues. V was cut by 5 bases and J by 4 bases, with 21 bases left in between. Per the germline V gene, CDR1 is MDHEN and CDR2 is SYDVKM. CDR3 DNA sequence: TGTGCCAGCAGTCCCCTGTATTCAGGATCCTGGTACGAGCAGTACTTC. Residues: CASSPLYSGSWYEQYF.

With regard to this clone: The junction shows a germline mismatch at one end, possibly a read error. This chain links TRBV19 with TRBJ2-1; 7 nucleotides match TRBD2. The length of the CDR3 is 13 residues. Germline V gene lookup returns CDR1 LNHDA and CDR2 SQIVND (reference sequence). CDR3 amino acids: CASSMKWETSPVF. Written as DNA, the CDR3 is TGTGCCAGTAGTATGAAATGGGAGACTAGCCCGGTCTTC.

This chain uses TRBV5-6 with TRBJ1-4; D uncertain. V shed 0 bases and J shed 5 bases, with 8 bases lying between them. Germline CDR1 is SGHDT and CDR2 is YYEEEE. This CDR3 is 14 amino acids long. CDR3 sequence reads: CASSLGSGNEKLFF. Written as DNA, the CDR3 is TGTGCCAGCAGCTTGGGCAGCGGGAATGAAAAACTGTTTTTT.

J is TRBJ1-5 and V is TRBV6-5; D gene ambiguous. Germline V CDR1 and CDR2: MNHEY, SVGAGI. CDR3 length: 14 amino acids. V was trimmed by 6 bases and J by 4 bases, leaving 13 bases between them. The CDR3 reads CASSRIDGNQPQHF. In DNA form, the CDR3 reads TGTGCCAGCAGCAGAATTGATGGGAATCAGCCCCAGCATTTT.

This clone was seen only once. The V call is TRBV7-9, the J call TRBJ1-4, with TRBD1 matching 7 bases. CDR1 and CDR2 (germline): SEHNR, FQNEAQ (reference sequence). This CDR3 spans 15 amino acids. V lost 1 base and J lost 4; bases outside the gene matches: 3. CDR3 in DNA: TGTGCCAGCAGCTTAGAGGGACAGAGTAATGAAAAACTGTTTTTT. Residues: CASSLEGQSNEKLFF.

The rearrangement uses TRBV5-1 and TRBJ2-7; 7 bases match TRBD1. The CDR3 extends over 15 amino acids. Germline V gene sequence: CDR1 SGHRS, CDR2 YFSETQ. V shed 4 bases and J 5 bases; nucleotides not matched to a gene: 12. The CDR3 DNA reads TGCGCCAGCAGCCCAGGGACAGTCCGTCTCGACGAGCAGTACTTC. Translation gives CASSPGTVRLDEQYF.

The genes are TRBV6-5 and TRBJ2-7; D is possibly TRBD2 (6 bases). V lost 3 bases and J 5 bases, leaving 17 bases between the germline ends. The CDR3 has 15 amino acids. Germline V CDR1 and CDR2: MNHEY, SVGAGI. The CDR3 region is CASSYGGATSDEQYF. CDR3 in DNA: TGTGCCAGCAGTTATGGAGGGGCGACGTCTGACGAGCAGTACTTC.

This chain connects TRBV9 to TRBJ2-3; 14 nucleotides align to TRBD2. Germline V gene sequence: CDR1 SGDLS, CDR2 YYNGEE. The CDR3 is 18 residues long. The ends lost 3 bases at V and 6 bases at J; junction bases unmatched: 12. CDR3 sequence: CASSGEPGLAGAGDTQYF. CDR3 coding DNA: TGTGCCAGCAGCGGGGAACCGGGACTAGCGGGAGCGGGGGATACGCAGTATTTT.

The chain employs TRBV7-2 and TRBJ1-1; D perhaps matches TRBD1 (5 bases). This CDR3 is built from 14 residues. Germline V lookup: CDR1 SGHTA, CDR2 FQGNSA. V was clipped by 4 bases and J by 0 bases, with 9 bases between them. In DNA form, the CDR3 reads TGTGCCAGCAGCTCGGACATAATGAACACTGAAGCTTTCTTT. Translating gives CASSSDIMNTEAFF. The variable domain in full, completed from reference TRBV7-2 and TRBJ1-1, reads GAGVSQSPSNKVTEKGKDVELRCDPISGHTALYWYRQSLGQGLEFLIYFQGNSAPDKSGLPSDRFSAERTGGSVSTLTIQRTQQEDSAVYLCASSSDIMNTEAFFGQGTRLTVV.

This chain connects TRBV21-1 to TRBJ1-4; no DNA check was done on the table's D call, TRBD1. TRBV21-1 is given as a pseudogene. The CDR3 has 18 residues. CDR3 bases: TGTGCCAGCAGCAAAGAAGACAGGGGTACAACTGCTAATGAAAAACTGTTTTTT. Protein sequence: CASSKEDRGTTANEKLFF.

The chain is built from TRBV2 and TRBJ2-2, with TRBD2 matching 11 bases. Trimming removed 5 bases from V and 8 bases from J; junction bases left unmatched: 4. Germline CDR1 is SNHLY and CDR2 is FYNNEI. There are 14 residues in the CDR3. CDR3 coding DNA: TGTGCCAGCAGTTTAGCGGGAGGGCCGGGGGAGCTGTTTTTT. Encoded protein: CASSLAGGPGELFF.

The gene calls are TRBV9 and TRBJ2-2, with 7 positions matching TRBD1. From germline, CDR1 is SGDLS and CDR2 YYNGEE. V shed 4 bases and J 6 bases; nucleotides not matched to a gene: 6. The CDR3 length is 14 residues. The DNA for the CDR3 is TGTGCCAGCAGCCCGGACAGGCGCTCCGGGGAGCTGTTTTTT. Its protein is CASSPDRRSGELFF.

This sequence joins TRBV12-3 or TRBV12-4 and TRBJ1-5; D may be TRBD1 (5 bases). Trimming stripped 11 bases from V and 6 bases from J, with 17 bases between. CDR3 length: 13 amino acids. This CDR3 reads CAGRGNSGQPQHF. As DNA, the CDR3 is TGTGCCGGAAGGGGAAATTCAGGTCAGCCCCAGCATTTT.

CDR3 residues: CASSPNPGEQYF. CDR3 DNA: TGTGCCAGCAGTCCCAACCCAGGCGAGCAGTACTTC. The chain carries TRBV27 and TRBJ2-7; D remains unclear. The CDR3 totals 12 residues. V was clipped by 5 bases and J by 6 bases, with 11 bases between them. Germline V gives CDR1 MNHEY, CDR2 SMNVEV (reference sequence).

The J gene is TRBJ2-2, the V gene TRBV7-3; TRBD1 agrees at 7 bases. J gave up 0 bases and V 4 bases, and 5 bases lay outside the gene matches. The germline CDR1 and CDR2 sequences are SGHTA and FQGTGA. This CDR3 spans 16 amino acids. CDR3 DNA sequence: TGTGCCAGCAGCTCACAGGGGAGTACGAACACCGGGGAGCTGTTTTTT. This codes for CASSSQGSTNTGELFF.

This clone was detected only a few times. V gene TRBV6-4 combines with J gene TRBJ2-3; no reliable D call. The CDR3 consists of 12 residues. Germline loops: CDR1 MRHNA, CDR2 SNTAGT. The germline V and J ends were trimmed by 10 bases and 3 bases, with 11 bases remaining between them. The CDR3 DNA sequence: TGTGCCAACCTCCCCGCAACAGATACGCAGTATTTT. Translated: CANLPATDTQYF.

The rearrangement links TRBV14 to TRBJ2-1, with unresolved D. This CDR3 is built from 14 residues. Germline assignment: CDR1 SGHDN and CDR2 FVKESK. Between the trimmed V and J ends, which lost 1 base and 6 bases, there was a span of 10 bases. The CDR3 loop reads CASSQASMGNEQFF. The CDR3 DNA sequence: TGTGCCAGCAGCCAAGCCAGTATGGGCAATGAGCAGTTCTTC.

The rearrangement joins TRBV27 to TRBJ2-4; 8 bases match TRBD2. V gave up 6 bases and J gave up 6 bases; unmatched junction bases: 4. Germline values: CDR1 MNHEY, CDR2 SMNVEV (reference sequence). CDR3 length equals 13 residues. The CDR3 DNA follows: TGTGCCAGCAGGCCGGGACTAGGAAACATTCAGTACTTC. It encodes CASRPGLGNIQYF.

The chain has TRBV5-8 and TRBJ2-6; no clear D. The CDR3 runs 13 residues. Deletions cut 1 base from V and 2 bases from J, with 1 base between. Germline loops: CDR1 SGHTS, CDR2 YDEGEE. Here the CDR3 DNA reads TGTGCCAGCAGCTTGACTGGGGCCAACGTCCTGACTTTC. Translation: CASSLTGANVLTF.

The V and J genes are TRBV5-1 and TRBJ1-1; D remains unclear. Deletions cut 4 bases from V and 0 bases from J, with 7 bases between. Germline CDR1 SGHRS, CDR2 YFSETQ. There are 13 residues in the CDR3. CDR3 in amino acids: CASSAALNTEAFF. The CDR3 DNA follows: TGCGCCAGCAGCGCGGCGCTGAACACTGAAGCTTTCTTT.

V gene TRBV4-2 combines with J gene TRBJ2-1; D unresolved. The germline CDR1 and CDR2 sequences are LGHNA and YNFKEQ. The CDR3 consists of 16 residues. With 1 base removed from V and 4 bases from J, the gap between germline ends came to 14 bases. DNA of the CDR3: TGTGCCAGCAGCCAAGCTCGCCGGCAGGCGTACAATGAGCAGTTCTTC. Protein product: CASSQARRQAYNEQFF.

The chain couples TRBV12-3 or TRBV12-4 to TRBJ1-6; TRBD1 agrees at 7 bases. V lost 6 bases, J lost 9 bases, and 2 bases stayed unmatched. There are 12 residues in the CDR3. This CDR3 is CASRAGGSPLHF. The CDR3 bases are TGTGCCAGCAGAGCAGGGGGTTCACCCCTCCACTTT.

V gene TRBV15 combines with J gene TRBJ2-5; 12 bases line up with TRBD1. Germline V gives CDR1 LNHNV, CDR2 YYDKDF (reference sequence). The CDR3 is made up of 16 amino acids. With 3 bases clipped from V and 5 bases from J, the junction kept 7 bases outside the gene matches. The DNA of the CDR3 is TGTGCCACCAGCAGGCGGGACAGGGGGCCGCTGGAGACCCAGTACTTC. Protein: CATSRRDRGPLETQYF.